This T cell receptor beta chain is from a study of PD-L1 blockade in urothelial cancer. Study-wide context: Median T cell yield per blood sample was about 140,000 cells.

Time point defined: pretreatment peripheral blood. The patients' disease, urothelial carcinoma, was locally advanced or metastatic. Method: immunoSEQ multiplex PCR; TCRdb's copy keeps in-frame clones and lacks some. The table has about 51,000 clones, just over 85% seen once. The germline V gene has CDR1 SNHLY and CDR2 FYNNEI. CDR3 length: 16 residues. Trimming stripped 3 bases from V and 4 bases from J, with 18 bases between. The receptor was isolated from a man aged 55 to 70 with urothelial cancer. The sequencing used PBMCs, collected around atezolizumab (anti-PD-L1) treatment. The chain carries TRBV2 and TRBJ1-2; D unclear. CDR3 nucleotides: TGTGCCAGCAGTGATTTGGCAGGCCCTCCCTCCTATGGCTACACCTTC. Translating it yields CASSDLAGPPSYGYTF.